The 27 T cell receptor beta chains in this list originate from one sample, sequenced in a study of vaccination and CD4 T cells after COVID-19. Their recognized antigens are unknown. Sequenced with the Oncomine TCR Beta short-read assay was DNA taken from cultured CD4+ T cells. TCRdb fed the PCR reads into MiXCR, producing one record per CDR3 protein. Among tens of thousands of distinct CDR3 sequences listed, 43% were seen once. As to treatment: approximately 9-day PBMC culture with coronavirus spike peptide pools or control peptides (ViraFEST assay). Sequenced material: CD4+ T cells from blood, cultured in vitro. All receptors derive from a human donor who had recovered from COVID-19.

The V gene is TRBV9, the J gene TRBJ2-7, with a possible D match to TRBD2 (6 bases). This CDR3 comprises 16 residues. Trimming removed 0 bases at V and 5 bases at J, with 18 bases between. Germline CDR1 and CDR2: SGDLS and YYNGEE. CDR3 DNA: TGTGCCAGCAGCGTAGGGGGCGAGGTAGGAGGGCACGAGCAGTACTTC. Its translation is CASSVGGEVGGHEQYF. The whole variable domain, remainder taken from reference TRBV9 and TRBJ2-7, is DSGVTQTPKHLITATGQRVTLRCSPRSGDLSVYWYQQSLDQGLQFLIQYYNGEERAKGNILERFSAQQFPDLHSELNLSSLELGDSALYFCASSVGGEVGGHEQYFGPGTRLTVT.

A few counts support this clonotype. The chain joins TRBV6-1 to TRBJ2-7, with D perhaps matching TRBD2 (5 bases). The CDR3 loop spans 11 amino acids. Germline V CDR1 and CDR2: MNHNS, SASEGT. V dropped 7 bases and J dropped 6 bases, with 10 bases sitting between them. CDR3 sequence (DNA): TGTGCCAGCATCATGGAGGCCGAGCAGTACTTC. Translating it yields CASIMEAEQYF.

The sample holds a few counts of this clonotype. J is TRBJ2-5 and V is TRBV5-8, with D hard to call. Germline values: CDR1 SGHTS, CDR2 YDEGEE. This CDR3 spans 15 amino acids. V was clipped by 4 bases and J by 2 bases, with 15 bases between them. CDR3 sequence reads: CASSPLLRPQETQYF. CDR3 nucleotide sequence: TGTGCCAGCAGCCCCTTGCTGCGGCCTCAAGAGACCCAGTACTTC.

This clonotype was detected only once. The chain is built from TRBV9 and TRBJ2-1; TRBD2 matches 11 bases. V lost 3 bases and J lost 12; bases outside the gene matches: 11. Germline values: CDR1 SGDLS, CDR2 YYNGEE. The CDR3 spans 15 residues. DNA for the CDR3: TGTGCCAGCAGCGCCCCGACTAGCGGGATTGACTTGCAGTTCTTC. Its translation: CASSAPTSGIDLQFF. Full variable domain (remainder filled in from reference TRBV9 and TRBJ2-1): DSGVTQTPKHLITATGQRVTLRCSPRSGDLSVYWYQQSLDQGLQFLIQYYNGEERAKGNILERFSAQQFPDLHSELNLSSLELGDSALYFCASSAPTSGIDLQFFGPGTRLTVL.

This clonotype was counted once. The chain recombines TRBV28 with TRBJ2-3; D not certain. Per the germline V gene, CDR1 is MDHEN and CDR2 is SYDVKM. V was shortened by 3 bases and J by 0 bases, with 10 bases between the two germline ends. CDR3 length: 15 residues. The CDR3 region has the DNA TGTGCCAGCAGTTTGGGCAGAACTAGCACAGATACGCAGTATTTT. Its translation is CASSLGRTSTDTQYF.

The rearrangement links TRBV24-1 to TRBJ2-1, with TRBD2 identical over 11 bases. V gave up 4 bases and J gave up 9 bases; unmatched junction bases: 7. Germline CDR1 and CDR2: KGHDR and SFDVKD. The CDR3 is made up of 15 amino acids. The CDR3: CATSDLTSGAGEQFF. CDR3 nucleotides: TGTGCCACCAGTGACCTGACTAGCGGGGCCGGTGAGCAGTTCTTC.

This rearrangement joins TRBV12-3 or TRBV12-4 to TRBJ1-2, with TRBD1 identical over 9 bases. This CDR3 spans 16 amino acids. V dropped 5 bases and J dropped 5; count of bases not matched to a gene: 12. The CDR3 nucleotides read TGTGCCAGCAGTCTTTACCGGGACAGGGTCGGATATGGCTACACCTTC. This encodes CASSLYRDRVGYGYTF.

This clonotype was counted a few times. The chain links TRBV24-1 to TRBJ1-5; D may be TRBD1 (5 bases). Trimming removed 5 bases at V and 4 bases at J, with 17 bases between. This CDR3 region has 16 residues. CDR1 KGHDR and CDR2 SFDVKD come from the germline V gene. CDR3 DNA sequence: TGTGCCACCAGTGGCCTGACCGGGACCCTTAATCAGCCCCAGCATTTT. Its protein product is CATSGLTGTLNQPQHF.

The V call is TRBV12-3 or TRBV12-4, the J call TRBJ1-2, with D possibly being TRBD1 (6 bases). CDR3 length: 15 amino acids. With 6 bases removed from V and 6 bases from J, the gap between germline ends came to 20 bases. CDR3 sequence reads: CASRRYPTGDDGYTF. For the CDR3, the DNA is TGTGCCAGCAGACGTTACCCGACAGGTGACGATGGCTACACCTTC.

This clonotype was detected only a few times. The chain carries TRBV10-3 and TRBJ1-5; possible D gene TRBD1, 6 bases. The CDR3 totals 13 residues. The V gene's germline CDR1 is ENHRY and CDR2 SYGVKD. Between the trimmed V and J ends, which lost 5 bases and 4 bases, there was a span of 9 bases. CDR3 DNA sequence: TGTGCCATCAGTCTACAGGGAAATCAGCCCCAGCATTTT. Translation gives CAISLQGNQPQHF.

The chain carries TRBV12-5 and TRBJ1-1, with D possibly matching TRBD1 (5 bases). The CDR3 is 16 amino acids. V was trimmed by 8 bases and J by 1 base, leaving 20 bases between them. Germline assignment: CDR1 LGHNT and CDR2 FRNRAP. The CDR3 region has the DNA TGTGCTAGTCGCTATAGGAGGGGACCGACGAACACTGAAGCTTTCTTT. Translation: CASRYRRGPTNTEAFF.

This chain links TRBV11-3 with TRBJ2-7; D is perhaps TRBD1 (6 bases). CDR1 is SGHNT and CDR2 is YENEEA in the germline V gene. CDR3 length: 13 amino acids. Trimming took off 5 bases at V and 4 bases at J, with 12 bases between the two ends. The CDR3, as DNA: TGTGCCAGCAGCCAAGGACAGAGATACGAGCAGTACTTC. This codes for CASSQGQRYEQYF.

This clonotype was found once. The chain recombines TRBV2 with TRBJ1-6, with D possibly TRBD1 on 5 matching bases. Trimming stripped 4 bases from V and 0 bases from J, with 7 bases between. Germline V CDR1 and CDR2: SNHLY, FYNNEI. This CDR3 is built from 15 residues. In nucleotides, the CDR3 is TGTGCCAGCAGTGTCGGGGGCTCCTATAATTCACCCCTCCACTTT. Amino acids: CASSVGGSYNSPLHF.

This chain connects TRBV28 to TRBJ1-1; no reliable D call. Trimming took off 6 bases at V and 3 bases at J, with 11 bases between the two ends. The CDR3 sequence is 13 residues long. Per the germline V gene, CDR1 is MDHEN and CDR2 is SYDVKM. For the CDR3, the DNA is TGTGCCAGCAGAGCTTATACGGACACTGAAGCTTTCTTT. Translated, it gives CASRAYTDTEAFF.

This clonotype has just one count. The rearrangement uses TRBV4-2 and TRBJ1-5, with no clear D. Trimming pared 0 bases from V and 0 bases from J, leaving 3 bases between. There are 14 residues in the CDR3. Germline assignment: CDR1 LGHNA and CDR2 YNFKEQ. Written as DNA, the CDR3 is TGTGCCAGCAGCCAAGATCGTAGCAATCAGCCCCAGCATTTT. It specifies CASSQDRSNQPQHF.

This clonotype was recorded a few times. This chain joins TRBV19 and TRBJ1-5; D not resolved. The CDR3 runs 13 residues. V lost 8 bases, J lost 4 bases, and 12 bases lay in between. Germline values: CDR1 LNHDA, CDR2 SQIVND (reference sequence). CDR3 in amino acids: CASGVDLNQPQHF. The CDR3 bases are TGTGCCAGTGGGGTAGACCTTAATCAGCCCCAGCATTTT.

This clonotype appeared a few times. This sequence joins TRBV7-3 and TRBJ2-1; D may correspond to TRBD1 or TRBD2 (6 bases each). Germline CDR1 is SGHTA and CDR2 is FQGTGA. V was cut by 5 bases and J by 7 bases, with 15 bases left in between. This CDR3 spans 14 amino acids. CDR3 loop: CASSPPGARNEQFF. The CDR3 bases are TGTGCCAGCAGCCCTCCGGGGGCTCGGAATGAGCAGTTCTTC. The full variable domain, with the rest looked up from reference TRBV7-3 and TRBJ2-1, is GAGVSQTPSNKVTEKGKYVELRCDPISGHTALYWYRQSLGQGPEFLIYFQGTGAADDSGLPNDRFFAVRPEGSVSTLKIQRTERGDSAVYLCASSPPGARNEQFFGPGTRLTVL.

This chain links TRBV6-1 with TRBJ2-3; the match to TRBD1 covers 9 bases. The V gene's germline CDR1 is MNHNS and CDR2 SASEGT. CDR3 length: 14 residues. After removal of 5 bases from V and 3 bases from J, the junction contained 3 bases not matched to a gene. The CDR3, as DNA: TGTGCCAGCAGTACAGGGGGCCGGACAGATACGCAGTATTTT. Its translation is CASSTGGRTDTQYF.

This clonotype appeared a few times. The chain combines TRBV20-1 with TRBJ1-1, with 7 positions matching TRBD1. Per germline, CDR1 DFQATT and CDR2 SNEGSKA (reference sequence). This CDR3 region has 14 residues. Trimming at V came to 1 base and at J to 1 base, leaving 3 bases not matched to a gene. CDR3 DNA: TGCAGTGCTAGAGGGGGGACAGCGAACACTGAAGCTTTCTTT. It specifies CSARGGTANTEAFF.

The CDR3 region has the DNA TGCGCCAGCAGTGACGCTGGGACGATCACAGATACGCAGTATTTT. Its translation: CASSDAGTITDTQYF. The chain is built from TRBV10-2 and TRBJ2-3; either TRBD1 or TRBD2 may supply D (5 bases each). Germline V gene lookup returns CDR1 WSHSY and CDR2 SAAADI. Trimming removed 3 bases from V and 2 bases from J, with 12 bases in between. This CDR3 is 15 amino acids long.

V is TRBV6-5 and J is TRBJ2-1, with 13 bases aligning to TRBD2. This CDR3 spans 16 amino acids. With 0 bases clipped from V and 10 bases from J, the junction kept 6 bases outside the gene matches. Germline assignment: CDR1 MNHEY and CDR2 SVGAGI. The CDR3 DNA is TGTGCCAGCAGTTACTCGGTGACTAGCGGGGGGATAGAGCAGTTCTTC. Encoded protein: CASSYSVTSGGIEQFF.

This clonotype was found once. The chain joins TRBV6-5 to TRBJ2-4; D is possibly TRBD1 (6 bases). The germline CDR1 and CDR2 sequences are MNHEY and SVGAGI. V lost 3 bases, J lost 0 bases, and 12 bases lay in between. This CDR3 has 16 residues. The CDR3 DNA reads TGTGCCAGCAGTTATGGACAGTCCCTAGCCAAAAACATTCAGTACTTC. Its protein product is CASSYGQSLAKNIQYF.

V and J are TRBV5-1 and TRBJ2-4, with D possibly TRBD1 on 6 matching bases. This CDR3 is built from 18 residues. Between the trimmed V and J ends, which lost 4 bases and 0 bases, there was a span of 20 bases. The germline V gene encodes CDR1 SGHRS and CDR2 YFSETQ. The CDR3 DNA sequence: TGCGCCAGCAGCCCTGGACAGTCAGGCACGCTAGCCAAAAACATTCAGTACTTC. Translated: CASSPGQSGTLAKNIQYF.

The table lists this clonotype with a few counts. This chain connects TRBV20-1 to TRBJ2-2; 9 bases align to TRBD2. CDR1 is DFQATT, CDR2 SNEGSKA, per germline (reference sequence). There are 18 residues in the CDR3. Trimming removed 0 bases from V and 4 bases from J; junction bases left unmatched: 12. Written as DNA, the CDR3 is TGCAGTGCTAGAGAGAAGGGGCTAGCGGGGATTTTCACCGGGGAGCTGTTTTTT. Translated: CSAREKGLAGIFTGELFF.

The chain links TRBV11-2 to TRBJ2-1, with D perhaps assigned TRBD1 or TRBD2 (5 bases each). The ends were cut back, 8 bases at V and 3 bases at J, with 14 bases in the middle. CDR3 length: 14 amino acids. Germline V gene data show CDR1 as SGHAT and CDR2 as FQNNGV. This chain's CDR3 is CASGTIGIYNEQFF. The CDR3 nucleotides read TGTGCCAGCGGGACGATCGGAATCTACAATGAGCAGTTCTTC.

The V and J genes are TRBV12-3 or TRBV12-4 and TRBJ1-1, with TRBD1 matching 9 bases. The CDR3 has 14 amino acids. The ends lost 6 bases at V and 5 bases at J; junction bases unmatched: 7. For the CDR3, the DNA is TGTGCCAGCAGGGCTACAGGGGGCGAGACTGAAGCTTTCTTT. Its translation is CASRATGGETEAFF.

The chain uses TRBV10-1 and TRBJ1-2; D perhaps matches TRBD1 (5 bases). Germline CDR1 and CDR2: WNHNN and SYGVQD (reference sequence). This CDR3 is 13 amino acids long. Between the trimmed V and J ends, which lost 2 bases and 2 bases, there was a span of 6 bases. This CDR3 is CASSEDRNYGYTF. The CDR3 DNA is TGCGCCAGCAGTGAGGACAGAAACTATGGCTACACCTTC.